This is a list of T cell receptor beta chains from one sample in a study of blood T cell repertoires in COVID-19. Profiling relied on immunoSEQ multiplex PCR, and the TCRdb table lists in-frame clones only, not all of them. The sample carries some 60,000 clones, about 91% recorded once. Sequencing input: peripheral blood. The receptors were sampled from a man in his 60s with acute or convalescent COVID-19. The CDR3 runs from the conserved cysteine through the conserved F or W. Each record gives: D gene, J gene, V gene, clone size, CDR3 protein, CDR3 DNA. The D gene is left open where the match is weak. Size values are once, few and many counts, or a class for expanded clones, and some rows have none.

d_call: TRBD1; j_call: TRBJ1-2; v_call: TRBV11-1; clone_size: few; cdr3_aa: CASSLDATGAGYTF; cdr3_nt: TGTGCCAGCAGCTTAGACGCCACAGGGGCTGGCTACACCTTC
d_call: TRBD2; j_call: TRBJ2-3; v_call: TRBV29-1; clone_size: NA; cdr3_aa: CSVPTSGRALADTQYF; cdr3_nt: TGCAGCGTTCCTACTAGCGGGAGGGCCTTGGCAGATACGCAGTATTTT
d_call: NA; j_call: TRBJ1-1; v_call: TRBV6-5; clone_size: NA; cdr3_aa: CASWRAFGEAFF; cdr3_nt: TGTGCCAGCTGGAGGGCTTTCGGTGAAGCTTTCTTT
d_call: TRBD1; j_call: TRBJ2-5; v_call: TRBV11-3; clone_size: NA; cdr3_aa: CASSPWLQGAVGETQYF; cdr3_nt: TGTGCCAGCAGCCCTTGGCTTCAGGGGGCGGTGGGAGAGACCCAGTACTTC
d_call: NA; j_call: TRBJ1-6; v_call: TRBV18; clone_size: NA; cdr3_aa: CASSGRQVVTSPLHF; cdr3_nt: TGTGCCAGCTCGGGACGACAGGTTGTGACTTCACCCCTCCACTTT
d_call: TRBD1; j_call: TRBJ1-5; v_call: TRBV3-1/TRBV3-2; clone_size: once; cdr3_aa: CASSQGQVRGLPQHF; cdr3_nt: TGTGCCAGCAGCCAGGGACAGGTTCGTGGGCTGCCCCAGCATTTT
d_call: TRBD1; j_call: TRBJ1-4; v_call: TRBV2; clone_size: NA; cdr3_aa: CASSEGGTGVGEKLFF; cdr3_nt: TGTGCCAGCAGTGAAGGGGGGACAGGGGTAGGTGAAAAACTGTTTTTT
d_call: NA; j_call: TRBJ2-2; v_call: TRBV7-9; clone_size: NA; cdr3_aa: CASSPMGGRGNTGELFF; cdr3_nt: TGTGCCAGCAGCCCGATGGGGGGGCGCGGGAACACCGGGGAGCTGTTTTTT
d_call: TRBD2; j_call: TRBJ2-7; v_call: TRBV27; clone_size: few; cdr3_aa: CASSLSPAGLADSYEQYF; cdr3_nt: TGTGCCAGCAGTTTATCCCCCGCAGGACTAGCGGACTCCTACGAGCAGTACTTC
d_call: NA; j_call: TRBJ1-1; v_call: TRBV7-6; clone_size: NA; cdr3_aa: CASSLPDTEAFF; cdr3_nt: TGTGCCAGCAGCCTCCCGGACACTGAAGCTTTCTTT
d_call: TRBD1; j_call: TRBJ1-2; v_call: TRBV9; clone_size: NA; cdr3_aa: CASSVDDRAHGYTF; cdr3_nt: TGTGCCAGCAGCGTAGATGACAGGGCCCATGGCTACACCTTC
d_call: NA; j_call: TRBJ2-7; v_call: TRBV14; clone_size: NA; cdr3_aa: CASSQDLSGEQYF; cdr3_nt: TGTGCCAGCAGCCAAGATTTGTCGGGCGAGCAGTACTTC
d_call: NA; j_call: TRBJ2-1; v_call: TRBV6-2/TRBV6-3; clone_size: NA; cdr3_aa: CASSPTGGGGSEEQFF; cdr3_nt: TGTGCCAGCAGTCCCACCGGGGGCGGGGGCTCAGAGGAGCAGTTCTTC
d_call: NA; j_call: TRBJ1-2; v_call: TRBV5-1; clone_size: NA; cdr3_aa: CASSQAHGIDYGYTF; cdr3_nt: TGCGCCAGCAGTCAGGCACACGGGATTGACTATGGCTACACCTTC
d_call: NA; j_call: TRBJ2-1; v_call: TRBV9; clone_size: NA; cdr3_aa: CASSPRGDEQFF; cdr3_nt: TGTGCCAGCAGCCCCAGGGGGGATGAGCAGTTCTTC
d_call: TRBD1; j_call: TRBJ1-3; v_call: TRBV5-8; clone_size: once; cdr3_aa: CASSLAAGGFGNTIYF; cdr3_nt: TGTGCCAGCAGCTTGGCCGCAGGGGGCTTTGGAAACACCATATATTTT
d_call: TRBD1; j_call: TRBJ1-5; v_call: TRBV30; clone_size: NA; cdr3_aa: CAWSPGQANQPQHF; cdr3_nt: TGTGCCTGGAGTCCGGGACAGGCAAATCAGCCCCAGCATTTT
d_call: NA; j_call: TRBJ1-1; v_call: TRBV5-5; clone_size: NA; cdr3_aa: CASSSRPEGGNTEAFF; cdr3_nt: TGTGCCAGCAGCTCCCGGCCGGAGGGAGGCAACACTGAAGCTTTCTTT
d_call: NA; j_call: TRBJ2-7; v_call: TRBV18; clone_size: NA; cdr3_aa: CASSPPSGWDEQYF; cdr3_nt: TGTGCCAGCTCACCACCGTCAGGGTGGGACGAGCAGTACTTC
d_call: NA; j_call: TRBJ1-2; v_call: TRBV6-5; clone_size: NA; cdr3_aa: CASGFGRGKGYTF; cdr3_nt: TGTGCCAGCGGCTTCGGTCGGGGTAAAGGCTACACCTTC
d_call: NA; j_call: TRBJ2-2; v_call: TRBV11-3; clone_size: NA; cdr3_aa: CASSLDRQGSGELFF; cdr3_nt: TGTGCCAGCAGCTTAGATCGGCAGGGGTCCGGGGAGCTGTTTTTT
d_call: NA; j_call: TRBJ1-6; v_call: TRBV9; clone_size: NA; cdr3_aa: CASSSGQAGNSPLHF; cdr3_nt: TGTGCCAGCAGCTCCGGCCAGGCCGGTAATTCACCCCTCCACTTT
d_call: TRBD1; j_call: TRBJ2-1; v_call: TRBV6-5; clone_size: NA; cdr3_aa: CASSPGQGSYNEQFF; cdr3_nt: TGTGCCAGCAGCCCGGGACAGGGTTCCTACAATGAGCAGTTCTTC
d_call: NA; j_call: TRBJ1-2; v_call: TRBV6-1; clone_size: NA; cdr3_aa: CASSETPGYGYTF; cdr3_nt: TGTGCCAGCAGTGAAACCCCGGGATATGGCTACACCTTC
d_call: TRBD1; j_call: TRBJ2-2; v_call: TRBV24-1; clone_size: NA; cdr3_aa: CATSDPDRGLYTGELFF; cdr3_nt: TGTGCCACCAGTGACCCTGACAGGGGGCTGTACACCGGGGAGCTGTTTTTT
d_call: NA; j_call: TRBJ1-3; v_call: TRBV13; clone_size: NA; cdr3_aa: CASSLYRGQENTIYF; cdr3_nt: TGTGCCAGCAGCTTATATCGGGGACAAGAAAACACCATATATTTT
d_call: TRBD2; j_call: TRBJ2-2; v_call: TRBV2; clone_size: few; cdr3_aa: CASSGDYLTGELFF; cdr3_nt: TGTGCCAGCAGTGGGGACTACCTCACCGGGGAGCTGTTTTTT
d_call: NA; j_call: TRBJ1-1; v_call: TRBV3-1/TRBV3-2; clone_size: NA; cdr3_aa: CASSQGLNTEAFF; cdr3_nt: TGTGCCAGCAGCCAAGGGCTGAACACTGAAGCTTTCTTT
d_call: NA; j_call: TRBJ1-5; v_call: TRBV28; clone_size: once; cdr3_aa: CASSLSRGVGSNQPQHF; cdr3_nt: TGTGCCAGCAGTTTATCCAGGGGTGTAGGGAGCAATCAGCCCCAGCATTTT